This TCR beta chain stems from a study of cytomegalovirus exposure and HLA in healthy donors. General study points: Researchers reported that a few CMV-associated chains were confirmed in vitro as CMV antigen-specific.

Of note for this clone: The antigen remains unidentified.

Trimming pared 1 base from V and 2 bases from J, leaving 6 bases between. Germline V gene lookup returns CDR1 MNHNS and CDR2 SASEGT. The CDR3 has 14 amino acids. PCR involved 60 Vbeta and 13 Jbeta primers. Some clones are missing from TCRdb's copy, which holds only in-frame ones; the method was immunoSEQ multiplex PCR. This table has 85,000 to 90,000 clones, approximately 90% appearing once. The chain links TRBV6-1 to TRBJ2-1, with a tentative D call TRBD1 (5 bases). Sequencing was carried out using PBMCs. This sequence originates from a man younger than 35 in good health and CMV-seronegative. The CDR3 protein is CASSEGQTYNEQFF. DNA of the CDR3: TGTGCCAGCAGTGAAGGACAGACCTACAATGAGCAGTTCTTC.